This T cell receptor (beta chain) stems from a study of T cells in Graves' hyperthyroidism and ophthalmopathy. General study results and limits: Most thyroid-expanded clonotypes above 0.001 were also found in blood.

Trimming removed 6 bases at V and 7 bases at J, with 12 bases between. The CDR3 has 12 amino acids. In germline, CDR1 is SEHNR, CDR2 FQNEAQ (reference sequence). Amplified TCR beta CDR3 regions derived from RNA transcripts. With the HTBI primer set, the TCR CDR3 went through a first round of RT-PCR. TCRdb independently ran MiXCR on the multiplex PCR reads; one entry per CDR3 protein. The repertoire holds around 300,000 distinct CDR3 sequences, with about an eighth as singletons. This clonotype came up many times. The antigen is unknown. The clonotype originates from a woman aged 40 to 55 with Graves' hyperthyroidism. The rearrangement uses TRBV7-9 and TRBJ1-2; D not certain. Sample: blood. The CDR3 coding sequence is TGTGCCAGCAGTCCCCGGGCGGTTGGCTACACCTTC. It specifies CASSPRAVGYTF. The variable domain in full, completed from reference TRBV7-9 and TRBJ1-2, reads DTGVSQNPRHKITKRGQNVTFRCDPISEHNRLYWYRQTLGQGPEFLTYFQNEAQLEKSRLLSDRFSAERPKGSFSTLEIQRTEQGDSAMYLCASSPRAVGYTFGSGTRLTVV.